The clone carrying this T cell receptor beta chain has a handful of counts. V lost 7 bases and J 2 bases, leaving 5 bases between the germline ends. The CDR3 runs to 12 residues. The germline V gene has CDR1 ENHRY and CDR2 SYGVKD. These data originate in a study of T-cell reconstitution after alpha-beta-depleted transplantation in children. It was with unique molecular identifiers that the TCRbeta library was prepared. Using its own MiXCR run on the PCR reads, TCRdb lists one record per CDR3 protein. The sample includes some 500,000 distinct CDR3 sequences, 15% to 20% of them seen just once. The chain has TRBV10-3 and TRBJ2-2, with unresolved D. This TCR was recovered from a human donor who donated a stem cell graft to a child with acute lymphoblastic leukemia. Sequencing used PBMCs from the stem cell graft donor, obtained from the stem cell graft. The CDR3 loop is CAINSNTGELFF. The CDR3 coding sequence is TGTGCCATCAACTCCAACACCGGGGAGCTGTTTTTT.